The 22 T cell receptor beta chains reported below all come from one sample, sequenced in a study of T cells after yellow fever vaccination. TCRdb recomputed calls from the 5' RACE reads with MiXCR, one row per CDR3 protein. This sample has about 120,000 distinct CDR3 sequences, with 8.9% found just once. The material was CD8+ T cells sorted from PBMCs, obtained on the day of the yellow fever booster vaccination. All receptors derive from a man between 18 and 29 years old who received the YFV17D yellow fever vaccine.

This clonotype was recorded many times. This chain links TRBV11-2 with TRBJ2-1; a weak D match, TRBD2 (6 bases). This CDR3 comprises 14 residues. Trimming took 4 bases from V and 7 from J, leaving 14 bases between them. From germline, CDR1 is SGHAT and CDR2 FQNNGV. CDR3 DNA: TGTGCCAGCAGCTCCTGGACTATCAGGAATGAGCAGTTCTTC. The encoded protein is CASSSWTIRNEQFF. Together with reference TRBV11-2 and TRBJ2-1, the CDR3 gives the full variable domain: EAGVAQSPRYKIIEKRQSVAFWCNPISGHATLYWYQQILGQGPKLLIQFQNNGVVDDSQLPKDRFSAERLKGVDSTLKIQPAKLEDSAVYLCASSSWTIRNEQFFGPGTRLTVL.

This clonotype was counted ten times or more. This rearrangement joins TRBV4-3 to TRBJ1-4; D unresolved. Germline CDR1 is LGHNA and CDR2 is YSLEER. The CDR3 is 18 residues long. Between the trimmed V and J ends, which lost 0 bases and 0 bases, there was a span of 14 bases. Written as DNA, the CDR3 is TGCGCCAGCAGCCAAGAAGTCCTGGCAGCGGCAACTAATGAAAAACTGTTTTTT. Translating gives CASSQEVLAAATNEKLFF.

V gene TRBV6-2 or TRBV6-3 combines with J gene TRBJ2-3, with D possibly being TRBD1 (7 bases). The CDR3 loop spans 17 amino acids. Germline loops: CDR1 MNHEY, CDR2 SVGEGT. Trimming left V 1 base short and J 2 bases short, with 16 bases between. The CDR3 DNA follows: TGTGCCAGCAGTTACTGGAGGGGGCCAGTATACACAGATACGCAGTATTTT. Amino acid sequence: CASSYWRGPVYTDTQYF.

The chain has TRBV13 and TRBJ2-5, with 7 positions matching TRBD1. V trimming: 5 bases; J trimming: 1 base; junction bases outside the gene matches: 7. The CDR3 covers 15 residues. Germline CDR1 PRHDT, CDR2 FYEKMQ (reference sequence). The CDR3: CASSQGQFGQETQYF. The CDR3, as DNA: TGTGCCAGCAGCCAGGGACAGTTTGGCCAAGAGACCCAGTACTTC. Full variable domain (remainder filled in from reference TRBV13 and TRBJ2-5): AAGVIQSPRHLIKEKRETATLKCYPIPRHDTVYWYQQGPGQDPQFLISFYEKMQSDKGSIPDRFSAQQFSDYHSELNMSSLELGDSALYFCASSQGQFGQETQYFGPGTRLLVL.

The sample holds one count of this clonotype. The chain carries TRBV4-1 and TRBJ2-1; TRBD2 matches at 8 bases. The CDR3 covers 14 residues. V shed 1 base and J 8 bases; nucleotides not matched to a gene: 4. Germline values: CDR1 MGHRA, CDR2 YSYEKL. In DNA, the CDR3 is TGCGCCAGCAGCCAAGGACTAGCGCTCGATGAGCAGTTCTTC. It specifies CASSQGLALDEQFF.

This chain joins TRBV29-1 and TRBJ1-2; D is uncertain. The CDR3 is 17 amino acids. Per the germline V gene, CDR1 is SQVTM and CDR2 is ANQGSEA. The V end was cut by 4 bases, the J end by 4 bases, with 25 bases between. In nucleotides, the CDR3 is TGCAGCGTTGTTCCGGCGCGTGGCGGGGTTGAACTCTATGGCTACACCTTC. Its translation: CSVVPARGGVELYGYTF.

A few counts support this clonotype. J is TRBJ2-1 and V is TRBV28; tentative D call: TRBD2 (5 bases). Germline V lookup: CDR1 MDHEN, CDR2 SYDVKM. The CDR3 is 16 residues long. V lost 6 bases to trimming and J lost 0 bases, with 15 bases between them. The CDR3, as DNA: TGTGCCAGCAGCCTAATCGGACTCCACTCCTACAATGAGCAGTTCTTC. Its protein is CASSLIGLHSYNEQFF.

CDR3 in DNA: TGTGCCAGCAGCCAAGGGGTCAGCGGGGGGGCCGGTACGCAGTATTTT. Encoded protein: CASSQGVSGGAGTQYF. The V call is TRBV3-1, the J call TRBJ2-3, with 10 nucleotides matching TRBD2. Per the germline V gene, CDR1 is LGHDT and CDR2 is YNNKEL (reference sequence). The CDR3 covers 16 residues. V lost 1 base to trimming and J lost 8 bases; unmatched junction nucleotides: 9.

This clonotype was counted between two and nine times. The chain has TRBV7-2 and TRBJ2-3, with TRBD2 matching 15 bases. Germline V gene sequence: CDR1 SGHTA, CDR2 FQGNSA. The trim removed 4 bases at V and 4 bases at J, leaving 9 bases unmatched. The CDR3 is made up of 18 amino acids. In DNA form, the CDR3 reads TGTGCCAGCAGCTCCCCCCGAGGGACTAGCGGGGGGCCAGATACGCAGTATTTT. Translating gives CASSSPRGTSGGPDTQYF.

This chain uses TRBV5-1 with TRBJ2-1; 8 bases line up with TRBD2. V was pared by 0 bases and J by 5 bases, with 7 bases of the junction left unmatched. This CDR3 spans 16 amino acids. Germline CDR1 is SGHRS and CDR2 is YFSETQ. CDR3 loop: CASSLASGGVDNEQFF. The CDR3, as DNA: TGCGCCAGCAGCTTGGCGAGCGGGGGAGTGGACAATGAGCAGTTCTTC.

This clonotype was seen only a few times. V is TRBV6-5 and J is TRBJ2-2; TRBD1 might be the D (5 bases). The germline V gene encodes CDR1 MNHEY and CDR2 SVGAGI. This CDR3 spans 14 amino acids. The V end was cut by 6 bases, the J end by 3 bases, with 11 bases between. CDR3: CASRPGLYTGELFF. The DNA of the CDR3 is TGTGCCAGCAGACCAGGGCTCTACACCGGGGAGCTGTTTTTT.

The rearrangement joins TRBV24-1 to TRBJ1-1; possibly TRBD1 for D (5 bases). There are 13 residues in the CDR3. Germline V gene sequence: CDR1 KGHDR, CDR2 SFDVKD. V was cut by 3 bases and J by 10 bases, with 14 bases left in between. The DNA of the CDR3 is TGTGCCACCAGTGATGGGGCCCCTATGGGAGCTTTCTTT. It specifies CATSDGAPMGAFF.

The genes are TRBV6-5 and TRBJ2-5; tentative D call: TRBD2 (5 bases). In germline, CDR1 is MNHEY, CDR2 SVGAGI. V dropped 5 bases and J dropped 5 bases, with 12 bases sitting between them. The CDR3 has 13 amino acids. CDR3 region: CASSPTRGETQYF. CDR3 DNA: TGTGCCAGCAGTCCGACTCGCGGGGAGACCCAGTACTTC.

This clonotype has a handful of counts. V usage is TRBV20-1 and J usage is TRBJ2-7, with D uncertain. Germline loops: CDR1 DFQATT, CDR2 SNEGSKA (reference sequence). The V end lost 0 bases, the J end lost 4 bases, and 13 bases lay between the germline ends. The CDR3 has 14 amino acids. CDR3 bases: TGCAGTGCTAGAGATCCGGCCCAGAGGTACGAGCAGTACTTC. This codes for CSARDPAQRYEQYF.

This clonotype has more than one count but fewer than ten. This chain connects TRBV4-3 to TRBJ2-1; TRBD2 might be the D (6 bases). The CDR3 runs to 15 residues. Germline CDR1 reads LGHNA; CDR2 reads YSLEER. V lost 0 bases and J lost 5, with 11 bases in between. The CDR3, as DNA: TGCGCCAGCAGCCAAGATAGCGGATTAAACAATGAGCAGTTCTTC. Its protein is CASSQDSGLNNEQFF.

This chain joins TRBV29-1 and TRBJ2-2; no reliable D call. Germline V CDR1 and CDR2: SQVTM, ANQGSEA. V was trimmed by 4 bases and J by 0 bases, leaving 18 bases between them. This CDR3 contains 17 residues. The CDR3 is CSVGVILGSPNTGELFF. The CDR3 region has the DNA TGCAGCGTTGGGGTCATTCTAGGTTCCCCGAACACCGGGGAGCTGTTTTTT.

This clonotype was seen many times. V gene TRBV7-9 combines with J gene TRBJ2-2; D is possibly TRBD1 (5 bases). Germline V gene sequence: CDR1 SEHNR, CDR2 FQNEAQ (reference sequence). The CDR3 contains 13 residues. V lost 5 bases and J lost 6, with 10 bases in between. This CDR3 is CASSPGYAGELFF. CDR3 in DNA: TGTGCCAGCAGCCCAGGGTACGCCGGGGAGCTGTTTTTT. The entire variable domain, with the rest obtained from reference TRBV7-9 and TRBJ2-2, is as follows: DTGVSQNPRHKITKRGQNVTFRCDPISEHNRLYWYRQTLGQGPEFLTYFQNEAQLEKSRLLSDRFSAERPKGSFSTLEIQRTEQGDSAMYLCASSPGYAGELFFGEGSRLTVL.

This clonotype was seen at least ten times. DNA for the CDR3: TGTGCCAGCAGCGTAGGAGTGGCCCTGAACACTGAAGCTTTCTTT. The encoded protein is CASSVGVALNTEAFF. The chain has TRBV9 and TRBJ1-1; D is uncertain. V lost 0 bases to trimming and J lost 0 bases, with 9 bases between them. The length of the CDR3 is 15 residues. In germline, CDR1 is SGDLS, CDR2 YYNGEE.

This sequence joins TRBV11-2 and TRBJ1-4; weak D call: TRBD1 (5 bases). V shed 1 base and J shed 3 bases, with 9 bases lying between them. The CDR3 extends over 15 amino acids. In germline, CDR1 is SGHAT, CDR2 FQNNGV. The CDR3 nucleotides read TGTGCCAGCAGCTTAGTGGGGGAATCTAATGAAAAACTGTTTTTT. The encoded protein is CASSLVGESNEKLFF.

This clonotype was seen a few times. V is TRBV5-6 and J is TRBJ1-6; D gene unclear. The V gene lost 4 bases and the J gene lost 10 bases, with 21 bases spanning the gap. The length of the CDR3 is 16 residues. Germline V gene data show CDR1 as SGHDT and CDR2 as YYEEEE. In nucleotides, the CDR3 is TGTGCCAGCAGCCCCCCCGGGATGTTCTTTGGGTCACCCCTCCACTTT. This sequence encodes CASSPPGMFFGSPLHF.

This clonotype turned up a few times. This chain links TRBV27 with TRBJ2-5; the D is unclear. The CDR3 consists of 14 residues. Germline assignment: CDR1 MNHEY and CDR2 SMNVEV (reference sequence). Deletions cut 0 bases from V and 2 bases from J, with 7 bases between. In DNA, the CDR3 is TGTGCCAGCAGTTTATCGGCGGCTCAAGAGACCCAGTACTTC. Its protein is CASSLSAAQETQYF.

This clonotype has a handful of counts. The rearrangement links TRBV4-1 to TRBJ2-5; D might be TRBD2 (6 bases). Germline CDR1 reads MGHRA; CDR2 reads YSYEKL. V gave up 1 base and J gave up 2 bases, with 14 bases separating them. This CDR3 comprises 16 residues. The CDR3 DNA is TGCGCCAGCAGCCAAGTCGGGGGAGGTGAGCAAGAGACCCAGTACTTC. Translation: CASSQVGGGEQETQYF.